A single sample is the source of the 8 T cell receptor beta chains below, sequenced in a study of tumor and adjacent non-tumor tissue in lung cancer. The library came from three nested PCR rounds adapted from ARM-PCR protocols. Each CDR3 protein is one row after TCRdb ran MiXCR on the multiplex PCR reads. Of some 78,000 distinct CDR3 sequences in the sample, roughly 80% were seen once. No cell sorting was done before RNA was extracted from the tissue. Sequencing used lung tumor tissue. Every receptor here comes from a woman aged 50 to 60 with non-small cell lung cancer.

As regards this clonotype: This may come from a read error, since a much larger clone is one base off. This chain uses TRBV30 with TRBJ1-4; no definite D call. The CDR3 consists of 13 residues. Germline CDR1 GTSNPN, CDR2 SVGIG (reference sequence). The CDR3 DNA follows: TGTGCCTGGAGTACGGGAAATAATGAAATACTGTTTTTT. It specifies CAWSTGNNEILFF.

This clonotype was seen ten or more times. This may be a read error, as it is one base from a much larger clone. This CDR3 is missing its conserved last phenylalanine or tryptophan, likely due to a read error. V and J are TRBV29-1 and TRBJ1-2, with TRBD1 matching over 10 bases. CDR3 length: 12 residues. Germline CDR1 reads SQVTM; CDR2 reads ANQGSEA. J was trimmed by 7 bases and V by 7 bases; bases with no gene match: 6. CDR3 residues: CSAHGQGVGYTL. For the CDR3, the DNA is TGCAGCGCCCACGGACAGGGGGTTGGCTACACCCTC.

Concerning this clonotype itself: One end of the junction is discordant with germline, which a read error may explain. The chain carries TRBV6-1 and TRBJ2-5; D unclear. This CDR3 is 11 amino acids long. The germline V gene encodes CDR1 MNHNS and CDR2 SASEGT. In DNA form, the CDR3 reads TGTGCAAGCAGCAGAAGTCGGACCCAGGACTTC. This translates into CASSRSRTQDF.

About this clonotype: A read error may produce the germline difference seen at one junction end. The chain is built from TRBV10-3 and TRBJ2-3; 8 bases align to TRBD1. CDR3 size: 15 residues. CDR1 and CDR2 (germline): ENHRY, SYGVKD. CDR3 DNA: TGTGCCATCAGTGATAGAGGACAGGGCACTGATACGCAGTATTTT. It yields the protein CAISDRGQGTDTQYF.

Comments on this clonotype: Mismatch with germline at one junction end may stem from a read error. The chain is built from TRBV5-6 and TRBJ2-1, with 9 bases lining up with TRBD1. The germline V gene encodes CDR1 SGHDT and CDR2 YYEEEE. This CDR3 is 16 amino acids long. CDR3 loop: CTSSADRGEIYNEQFF. CDR3 bases: TGTACCAGCAGCGCCGACAGGGGGGAAATCTACAATGAGCAGTTCTTC.

V is TRBV29-1 and J is TRBJ2-1; D may be TRBD1 or TRBD2 (5 bases each). The CDR3 covers 9 residues. Germline-derived CDR1 and CDR2 are SQVTM and ANQGSEA. The CDR3 DNA is TGCAGTGGGGGAGAATCGGAGTTCTTC. It encodes CSGGESEFF.

This clonotype was seen repeatedly, ten times or more. A much larger clonotype is one base distant, so this may be a read error. The genes are TRBV12-3 or TRBV12-4 and TRBJ2-1, with 10 bases that match TRBD2. The CDR3 length is 18 residues. The trim removed 7 bases at V and 7 bases at J, leaving 19 bases unmatched. CDR3 sequence: CASTPGGIERGGWNEQFF. DNA for the CDR3: TGTGCCAGCACCCCCGGGGGGATTGAGCGGGGGGGGTGGAATGAGCAGTTCTTC.

In regard to this clonotype: The conserved phenylalanine or tryptophan is not found at the CDR3 terminus, so this likely reflects a read error. The chain is built from TRBV20-1 and TRBJ2-1; TRBD2 aligns across 7 bases. CDR1 is DFQATT, CDR2 SNEGSKA, per germline (reference sequence). This CDR3 has 14 residues. J gave up 12 bases and V 4 bases, and 15 bases lay outside the gene matches. CDR3 sequence reads: CSANGQWSGGGQFL. Written as DNA, the CDR3 is TGCAGTGCTAACGGGCAGTGGTCGGGCGGGGGGCAGTTCCTC.